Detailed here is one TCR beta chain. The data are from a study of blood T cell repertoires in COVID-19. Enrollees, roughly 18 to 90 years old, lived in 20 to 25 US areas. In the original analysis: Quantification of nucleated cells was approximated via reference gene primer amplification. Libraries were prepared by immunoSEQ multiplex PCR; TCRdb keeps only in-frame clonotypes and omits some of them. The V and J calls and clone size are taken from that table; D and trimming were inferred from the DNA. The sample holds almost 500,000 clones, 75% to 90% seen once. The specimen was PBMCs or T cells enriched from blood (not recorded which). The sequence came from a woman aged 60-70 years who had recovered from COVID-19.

Written as DNA, the CDR3 is TGTGCCAGCAGCTTAAACATGGGGGCCTCTCGGAATGAGCAGTTCTTC. Translated: CASSLNMGASRNEQFF. This chain joins TRBV7-9 and TRBJ2-1, with D perhaps TRBD1 (6 bases). The V gene lost 2 bases and the J gene lost 7 bases, with 18 bases spanning the gap. The CDR3 covers 16 residues. Looked up from germline, CDR1 is SEHNR and CDR2 is FQNEAQ (reference sequence).